One sample yielded the 28 T cell receptor beta chains listed below, sequenced in a study of yellow fever vaccine responses in identical twins. TCRdb used MiXCR to reprocess the RT-PCR reads, holding one entry per CDR3 protein. Of 2,000 to 2,500 distinct CDR3 sequences listed, approximately 83% were seen once; the top ten hold 5% to 6.5%. The sample was T cells from blood (PBMCs), unsorted or a sorted subset (not recorded which), taken before or after yellow fever vaccination (not recorded which). These receptors were collected from a woman between 18 and 29 years old who received the yellow fever vaccine.

This sequence joins TRBV10-3 and TRBJ2-7; a weak D match, TRBD1 (5 bases). Trimming took 0 bases from V and 2 from J, leaving 11 bases between them. CDR3 length: 15 residues. CDR1 is ENHRY, CDR2 SYGVKD, per germline. The CDR3 spells CAISESGQGPYEQYV. The CDR3 DNA is TGTGCCATCAGTGAGTCTGGGCAGGGTCCCTACGAGCAGTACGTC.

This chain links TRBV12-3 or TRBV12-4 with TRBJ2-1, with 15 bases lining up with TRBD2. This CDR3 is built from 21 residues. V shed 5 bases and J 6 bases; nucleotides not matched to a gene: 20. For the CDR3, the DNA is TGTGCCAGCAGTCCCATAAGCTTGACCGGGACTAGCGGGAGGAGGGGCAATGAGCAGTTCTTC. Amino acids: CASSPISLTGTSGRRGNEQFF.

This clonotype was counted once. The chain employs TRBV18 and TRBJ2-3; weak D call: TRBD2 (7 bases). The length of the CDR3 is 17 residues. With 0 bases removed from V and 2 bases from J, the gap between germline ends came to 15 bases. From germline, CDR1 is KGHSH and CDR2 LQKENI. The CDR3 spells CASSPPNSRGATDTQYF. In DNA form, the CDR3 reads TGTGCCAGCTCACCACCGAATAGCCGGGGGGCCACAGATACGCAGTATTTT.

This chain uses TRBV19 with TRBJ2-1; 7 nucleotides agree with TRBD2. Per germline, CDR1 LNHDA and CDR2 SQIVND (reference sequence). Trimming cost V 3 bases and J 0 bases; bases outside gene matches: 2. CDR3 length: 15 residues. The CDR3 loop reads CASSMVAGSYNEQFF. The CDR3 DNA sequence: TGTGCCAGTAGTATGGTAGCGGGCTCCTACAATGAGCAGTTCTTC.

V is TRBV6-2 or TRBV6-3 and J is TRBJ2-7, with 7 bases aligning to TRBD2. This CDR3 comprises 15 residues. Trimming took 4 bases from V and 4 from J; bases not matched to a gene: 10. Germline CDR1 MNHEY, CDR2 SVGEGT. The CDR3: CASSSSRGRAYEQYF. The CDR3 DNA is TGTGCCAGCAGTTCCTCACGGGGGAGGGCATACGAGCAGTACTTC.

This clonotype was recorded only once. The chain is built from TRBV11-3 and TRBJ2-1; 7 bases fit TRBD2. V shed 5 bases and J 1 base; nucleotides not matched to a gene: 8. Looked up from germline, CDR1 is SGHNT and CDR2 is YENEEA. CDR3 length: 16 residues. The DNA of the CDR3 is TGTGCCAGCAGCCCGTCCGGGACTATTTCCTACAATGAGCAGTTCTTC. Translated: CASSPSGTISYNEQFF.

The V and J genes are TRBV4-3 and TRBJ2-5; a possible D gene is TRBD2 (5 bases). Germline V gene data show CDR1 as LGHNA and CDR2 as YSLEER. The CDR3 has 11 amino acids. The ends were cut back, 6 bases at V and 5 bases at J, with 7 bases in the middle. CDR3 bases: TGCGCCAGCAGTCGAGGGGAGACCCAGTACTTC. As protein: CASSRGETQYF.

The gene calls are TRBV28 and TRBJ2-5; no clear D. The ends were cut back, 2 bases at V and 5 bases at J, with 21 bases in the middle. Per the germline V gene, CDR1 is MDHEN and CDR2 is SYDVKM. The CDR3 is 17 amino acids. DNA for the CDR3: TGTGCCAGCAGTTTAGGCCGGGCGACGGGTCTAGGGGAGACCCAGTACTTC. Its protein product is CASSLGRATGLGETQYF.

The V call is TRBV2, the J call TRBJ1-5; D remains ambiguous. The CDR3 spans 13 residues. Deletions cut 4 bases from V and 3 bases from J, with 7 bases between. The germline gives CDR1 SNHLY, CDR2 FYNNEI. CDR3 DNA: TGTGCCAGCAGTGGCGGGAACAATCAGCCCCAGCATTTT. This codes for CASSGGNNQPQHF.

A few counts support this clonotype. The J gene is TRBJ1-1, the V gene TRBV10-3; D is unclear. Germline V gene lookup returns CDR1 ENHRY and CDR2 SYGVKD. The V end was cut by 3 bases, the J end by 5 bases, with 7 bases between. This CDR3 spans 12 amino acids. CDR3 sequence reads: CAISDSQTEAFF. DNA for the CDR3: TGTGCCATCAGTGATAGTCAGACTGAAGCTTTCTTT.

The chain combines TRBV2 with TRBJ2-3; D ambiguous. The V gene lost 3 bases and the J gene lost 1 base, with 8 bases spanning the gap. Germline lookup yields CDR1 SNHLY and CDR2 FYNNEI. This CDR3 has 14 residues. The CDR3 region has the DNA TGTGCCAGCAGTGACGTGGGTGGCACAGATACGCAGTATTTT. As protein: CASSDVGGTDTQYF.

The chain links TRBV10-2 to TRBJ1-2, with TRBD1 identical over 10 bases. The germline CDR1 and CDR2 sequences are WSHSY and SAAADI. This CDR3 is 12 amino acids long. V lost 6 bases and J lost 6; bases outside the gene matches: 1. The CDR3 DNA follows: TGCGCCAGCAGGGGGACAGGGGATGGCTACACCTTC. Amino acid sequence: CASRGTGDGYTF.

This clonotype has only one observation. The chain has TRBV20-1 and TRBJ1-1; a weak D match, TRBD1 (5 bases). Germline values: CDR1 DFQATT, CDR2 SNEGSKA (reference sequence). Trimming left V 1 base short and J 1 base short, with 7 bases between. The CDR3 is made up of 13 amino acids. This chain's CDR3 is CSARGQPNTEAFF. The CDR3 DNA reads as TGCAGTGCTAGAGGACAGCCGAACACTGAAGCTTTCTTT.

The chain links TRBV4-1 to TRBJ1-6, with no clear D. The CDR3 contains 15 residues. The ends were cut back, 0 bases at V and 14 bases at J, with 17 bases in the middle. The germline V gene encodes CDR1 MGHRA and CDR2 YSYEKL. The CDR3 nucleotides read TGCGCCAGCAGCCAAGATCCCGGGGAAGCCCGGGCCCTCCACTTT. This codes for CASSQDPGEARALHF.

A single count supports this clonotype. The chain employs TRBV14 and TRBJ2-1; TRBD2 agrees at 9 bases. The CDR3 is 15 residues long. Unmatched junction bases numbered 11, after V lost 5 bases and J lost 9 bases. Germline values: CDR1 SGHDN, CDR2 FVKESK. The CDR3 nucleotides read TGTGCCAGCAGCTCTAGCGTACTAGCGGGTGTTGAGCAGTTCTTC. The encoded protein is CASSSSVLAGVEQFF.

This clonotype was counted a single time. CDR3 nucleotide sequence: TGTGCCACCAGCGAGGGCTCCGGGGCCAACGTCCTGACTTTC. Protein sequence: CATSEGSGANVLTF. V and J are TRBV15 and TRBJ2-6; a possible D gene is TRBD2 (5 bases). Looked up from germline, CDR1 is LNHNV and CDR2 is YYDKDF (reference sequence). With 5 bases removed from V and 4 bases from J, the gap between germline ends came to 9 bases. This CDR3 comprises 14 residues.

The rearrangement joins TRBV6-2 or TRBV6-3 to TRBJ1-5; a weak D match, TRBD1 (5 bases). The germline V gene has CDR1 MNHEY and CDR2 SVGEGT. Trimming pared 2 bases from V and 7 bases from J, leaving 12 bases between. The CDR3 sequence is 14 residues long. CDR3 loop: CASSYGRGTQPQHF. The DNA of the CDR3 is TGTGCCAGCAGTTACGGAAGGGGCACCCAGCCCCAGCATTTT.

The rearrangement uses TRBV28 and TRBJ2-1; D is undetermined. This CDR3 has 14 amino acids. Trimming removed 7 bases at V and 8 bases at J, with 18 bases between. Germline CDR1 is MDHEN and CDR2 is SYDVKM. The CDR3, as DNA: TGTGCCAGCACATCCAGACTCCTTGTGGATGAGCAGTTCTTC. Its translation is CASTSRLLVDEQFF.

V gene TRBV9 combines with J gene TRBJ2-3; D call uncertain. V was shortened by 4 bases and J by 2 bases, with 14 bases between the two germline ends. This CDR3 is built from 15 residues. The germline gives CDR1 SGDLS, CDR2 YYNGEE. The CDR3 region is CASSSRPILTDTQYF. In DNA form, the CDR3 reads TGTGCCAGCAGCTCCAGACCCATACTCACAGATACGCAGTATTTT.

V gene TRBV11-1 combines with J gene TRBJ2-5; the D gene could be TRBD1 or TRBD2 (6 bases each). There are 14 residues in the CDR3. Germline values: CDR1 SGHAT, CDR2 FQDESV (reference sequence). The ends were cut back, 5 bases at V and 4 bases at J, with 14 bases in the middle. CDR3 sequence reads: CASSLRRGAETQYF. The CDR3 coding sequence is TGTGCCAGCAGCCTCCGTAGGGGGGCAGAGACCCAGTACTTC.

The J gene is TRBJ2-3, the V gene TRBV2; 10 nucleotides align to TRBD2. This CDR3 has 14 amino acids. Germline CDR1 is SNHLY and CDR2 is FYNNEI. J lost 7 bases, V lost 8 bases, and 9 bases had no gene match. The CDR3 DNA reads as TGTGCCAGCTCCTCCGGGACTAGCGCCAATACGCAGTATTTT. It translates to CASSSGTSANTQYF.

The chain combines TRBV28 with TRBJ2-7; D call uncertain. The CDR3 runs to 13 residues. Germline CDR1 reads MDHEN; CDR2 reads SYDVKM. Deletions cut 4 bases from V and 5 bases from J, with 12 bases between. The CDR3 protein is CASSSPHGNEQYF. The CDR3 nucleotides read TGTGCCAGCAGTTCTCCTCATGGGAACGAGCAGTACTTC.

The sample holds one count of this clonotype. V gene TRBV29-1 combines with J gene TRBJ1-2; D is unclear. The CDR3 has 11 amino acids. The V end was cut by 3 bases, the J end by 7 bases, with 9 bases between. Looked up from germline, CDR1 is SQVTM and CDR2 is ANQGSEA. Written as DNA, the CDR3 is TGCAGCGTTGAGGACCCCAGTGGCTACACCTTC. This sequence encodes CSVEDPSGYTF.

This clonotype was counted between two and nine times. The chain recombines TRBV23-1 with TRBJ1-3; D remains ambiguous. TRBV23-1 is labeled an ORF, and its function is uncertain. V was cut by 3 bases and J by 2 bases, with 11 bases left in between. The CDR3 runs to 15 residues. The CDR3, as DNA: TGCGCCAGCAGTCAGTCAAACAACCCTGGAAACACCATATATTTT. It is translated as CASSQSNNPGNTIYF.

The chain uses TRBV5-4 and TRBJ2-1, with a possible D match to TRBD1 (5 bases). The CDR3 is 14 amino acids. The V end was cut by 0 bases, the J end by 3 bases, with 7 bases between. Germline CDR1 and CDR2: SGHNT and YYREEE (reference sequence). The CDR3 here is CASSLAQGYNEQFF. CDR3 DNA sequence: TGTGCCAGCAGCTTGGCCCAGGGCTACAATGAGCAGTTCTTC.

The CDR3: CASSDGPRTQYF. The CDR3 coding sequence is TGTGCCAGCAGTGACGGACCGAGGACCCAGTACTTC. The rearrangement links TRBV2 to TRBJ2-5; D unresolved. Germline lookup yields CDR1 SNHLY and CDR2 FYNNEI. Deletions cut 3 bases from V and 7 bases from J, with 9 bases between. The CDR3 is 12 residues long.

The rearrangement uses TRBV24-1 and TRBJ2-5; D remains ambiguous. CDR1 and CDR2 from the germline V gene are KGHDR and SFDVKD. Trimming removed 3 bases from V and 4 bases from J, with 14 bases in between. The CDR3 spans 15 residues. CDR3 coding DNA: TGTGCCACCAGTGATGACGGACCAAAGGGAGAGACCCAGTACTTC. It specifies CATSDDGPKGETQYF.

V usage is TRBV29-1 and J usage is TRBJ2-7, with TRBD1 matching 9 bases. V lost 5 bases and J lost 3; bases outside the gene matches: 5. The V gene's germline CDR1 is SQVTM and CDR2 ANQGSEA. The CDR3 extends over 13 amino acids. The CDR3 here is CSVPGQGRYEQYF. DNA for the CDR3: TGCAGCGTTCCCGGACAGGGGCGCTACGAGCAGTACTTC.